The rows below give T cell receptor beta chains drawn from one sample of a study of a mutant IDH1 vaccine in newly diagnosed glioma. Antigens of these TCRs are unknown. Assay used: immunoSEQ multiplex PCR; TCRdb lists only in-frame clones, some missing. Here the sample spans fewer than 70,000 clones, 70% to 85% being singletons. The sequenced sample was PBMCs, obtained from a glioma patient whose treatment included an IDH1 peptide vaccine. The receptors stem from a man under 40 with glioma. Each CDR3 is given with its conserved first and last residue. The order of the fields is J gene, V gene, clone size, D gene, CDR3 protein, CDR3 DNA. A D gene is named only where the DNA matches it firmly. Size is omitted from some rows. Given values are once, few, many or a class for expanded clones.

J gene: TRBJ2-3; V gene: TRBV5-1; clone size: -; D gene: TRBD1; CDR3 protein: CASSLVKGATDTQYF; CDR3 DNA: TGTGCCAGCAGCTTGGTCAAGGGGGCGACAGATACGCAGTATTTT
J gene: TRBJ1-4; V gene: TRBV2; clone size: -; D gene: -; CDR3 protein: CASRIDLNEKLFF; CDR3 DNA: TGTGCCAGCAGAATTGATTTAAATGAAAAACTGTTTTTT
J gene: TRBJ2-7; V gene: TRBV6-1; clone size: -; D gene: -; CDR3 protein: CASIPQAAYEQYF; CDR3 DNA: TGTGCCAGCATACCCCAGGCAGCCTACGAGCAGTACTTC
J gene: TRBJ1-5; V gene: TRBV4-1; clone size: -; D gene: TRBD1; CDR3 protein: CASSQPGQLQPQHF; CDR3 DNA: TGCGCCAGCAGCCAACCGGGACAGTTGCAGCCCCAGCATTTT
J gene: TRBJ1-1; V gene: TRBV7-9; clone size: few; D gene: -; CDR3 protein: CASSLDGGTEAFF; CDR3 DNA: TGTGCCAGCAGCTTAGACGGAGGGACTGAAGCTTTCTTT
J gene: TRBJ2-5; V gene: TRBV27; clone size: -; D gene: -; CDR3 protein: CASSFWGAQETQYF; CDR3 DNA: TGTGCCAGCAGCTTCTGGGGGGCACAAGAGACCCAGTACTTC
J gene: TRBJ2-7; V gene: TRBV28; clone size: -; D gene: -; CDR3 protein: CASSLRAPGEQYF; CDR3 DNA: TGTGCCAGCAGTTTACGGGCCCCCGGGGAGCAGTACTTC
J gene: TRBJ2-7; V gene: TRBV5-6; clone size: -; D gene: -; CDR3 protein: CASSLTPFSYEQCF; CDR3 DNA: TGTGCCAGCAGCTTGACCCCCTTCTCCTACGAGCAGTGCTTC
J gene: TRBJ2-1; V gene: TRBV5-1; clone size: -; D gene: TRBD2; CDR3 protein: CASSHGTSGSYEQFF; CDR3 DNA: TGCGCCAGCAGCCATGGGACTAGCGGGAGCTATGAGCAGTTCTTC
J gene: TRBJ1-6; V gene: TRBV6-1; clone size: -; D gene: TRBD1; CDR3 protein: CASSTDRGFYMSLHF; CDR3 DNA: TGTGCCAGCAGCACCGACAGGGGGTTCTATATGTCCCTCCACTTT
J gene: TRBJ1-4; V gene: TRBV7-2; clone size: -; D gene: -; CDR3 protein: CASSPQGEKLFF; CDR3 DNA: TGTGCCAGCAGCCCTCAGGGGGAAAAACTGTTTTTT
J gene: TRBJ1-4; V gene: TRBV5-1; clone size: -; D gene: -; CDR3 protein: CASSQELGGSNEKLFF; CDR3 DNA: TGCGCCAGCAGCCAGGAGTTGGGTGGGTCTAATGAAAAACTGTTTTTT
J gene: TRBJ1-2; V gene: TRBV6-5; clone size: -; D gene: -; CDR3 protein: CASSSYDSGFYGYTF; CDR3 DNA: TGTGCCAGCAGCAGTTATGATTCGGGGTTCTATGGCTACACCTTC
J gene: TRBJ1-1; V gene: TRBV7-9; clone size: -; D gene: TRBD1; CDR3 protein: CASSSGQGANTEAFF; CDR3 DNA: TGTGCCAGCAGCTCAGGACAGGGGGCGAACACTGAAGCTTTCTTT
J gene: TRBJ2-7; V gene: TRBV5-5; clone size: once; D gene: -; CDR3 protein: CASSLGVSSYEQYF; CDR3 DNA: TGTGCCAGCAGCCTCGGAGTGAGCTCCTACGAGCAGTACTTC
J gene: TRBJ2-3; V gene: TRBV7-9; clone size: -; D gene: -; CDR3 protein: CASSSLTLTQTGDTQYF; CDR3 DNA: TGTGCCAGCAGCTCGCTAACCCTCACCCAAACCGGAGATACGCAGTATTTT
J gene: TRBJ2-7; V gene: TRBV7-2; clone size: -; D gene: -; CDR3 protein: CASSLAGTHEQYF; CDR3 DNA: TGTGCCAGCAGCTTAGCCGGGACTCACGAGCAGTACTTC
J gene: TRBJ2-4; V gene: TRBV5-4; clone size: -; D gene: TRBD1; CDR3 protein: CASSFTGTGVLAKNIQYF; CDR3 DNA: TGTGCCAGCAGCTTTACCGGGACAGGAGTACTAGCCAAAAACATTCAGTACTTC
J gene: TRBJ1-1; V gene: TRBV5-4; clone size: once; D gene: -; CDR3 protein: CASSLAGQTEAFF; CDR3 DNA: TGTGCCAGCAGCCTGGCGGGGCAGACTGAAGCTTTCTTT
J gene: TRBJ1-3; V gene: TRBV6-4; clone size: -; D gene: TRBD1; CDR3 protein: CASSQLSQGAVGNTIYF; CDR3 DNA: TGTGCCAGCAGCCAGCTCTCCCAGGGGGCGGTTGGAAACACCATATATTTT
J gene: TRBJ1-4; V gene: TRBV7-9; clone size: -; D gene: -; CDR3 protein: CASSLVGNDNEKLFF; CDR3 DNA: TGTGCCAGCAGCTTAGTCGGGAACGATAATGAAAAACTGTTTTTT
J gene: TRBJ2-6; V gene: TRBV7-8; clone size: -; D gene: TRBD1; CDR3 protein: CASSQQGATGANVLTF; CDR3 DNA: TGTGCCAGCAGCCAACAGGGGGCGACTGGGGCCAACGTCCTGACTTTC
J gene: TRBJ1-1; V gene: TRBV9; clone size: -; D gene: -; CDR3 protein: CASSVAGTFEAFF; CDR3 DNA: TGTGCCAGCAGCGTAGCTGGGACATTTGAAGCTTTCTTT
J gene: TRBJ2-3; V gene: TRBV5-8; clone size: -; D gene: TRBD2; CDR3 protein: CASSFGSGGDSTDTQYF; CDR3 DNA: TGTGCCAGCAGCTTCGGTAGCGGGGGTGATAGCACAGATACGCAGTATTTT
J gene: TRBJ2-2; V gene: TRBV9; clone size: -; D gene: TRBD2; CDR3 protein: CASSVGLAANTGELFF; CDR3 DNA: TGTGCCAGCAGCGTAGGACTAGCGGCTAACACCGGGGAGCTGTTTTTT
J gene: TRBJ1-4; V gene: TRBV4-3; clone size: -; D gene: -; CDR3 protein: CASSQEKIGYEKLFF; CDR3 DNA: TGCGCCAGCAGCCAAGAAAAAATCGGTTACGAAAAACTGTTTTTT
J gene: TRBJ2-5; V gene: TRBV19; clone size: -; D gene: -; CDR3 protein: CASSITGTQETQYF; CDR3 DNA: TGTGCCAGTAGTATCACAGGGACTCAAGAGACCCAGTACTTC
J gene: TRBJ2-1; V gene: TRBV7-9; clone size: -; D gene: TRBD1; CDR3 protein: CASRGTGDNTYNEQFF; CDR3 DNA: TGTGCCAGCAGGGGGACAGGGGATAATACCTACAATGAGCAGTTCTTC
J gene: TRBJ1-4; V gene: TRBV15; clone size: once; D gene: -; CDR3 protein: CATSRSGATNEKLFF; CDR3 DNA: TGTGCCACCAGCAGATCAGGGGCAACTAATGAAAAACTGTTTTTT
J gene: TRBJ2-7; V gene: TRBV5-4; clone size: -; D gene: TRBD2; CDR3 protein: CASSSGLGRGDEQYF; CDR3 DNA: TGTGCCAGCAGCTCCGGGTTAGGGAGGGGAGACGAGCAGTACTTC
J gene: TRBJ2-2; V gene: TRBV28; clone size: -; D gene: -; CDR3 protein: CASSHPLGNTGELFF; CDR3 DNA: TGTGCCAGCAGTCATCCACTAGGGAACACCGGGGAGCTGTTTTTT
J gene: TRBJ2-1; V gene: TRBV11-2; clone size: -; D gene: TRBD2; CDR3 protein: CASSLGGRDEQFF; CDR3 DNA: TGTGCCAGCAGCTTAGGGGGGAGGGATGAGCAGTTCTTC
J gene: TRBJ1-1; V gene: TRBV19; clone size: -; D gene: -; CDR3 protein: CASSEGSGNTEAFF; CDR3 DNA: TGTGCCAGTAGTGAAGGTTCGGGGAACACTGAAGCTTTCTTT
J gene: TRBJ1-2; V gene: TRBV27; clone size: -; D gene: TRBD1; CDR3 protein: CASAHRGSNYGYTF; CDR3 DNA: TGTGCCAGCGCTCACAGGGGATCTAACTATGGCTACACCTTC